These 25 T cell receptor beta chains share one sample of origin, sequenced in a study of OX40 agonist ivuxolimab in advanced cancers. Profiled with immunoSEQ multiplex PCR; TCRdb holds only in-frame clones, not every one. The data show some 70,000 clones, 75% to 90% seen once. The sample in question was CD4+ or CD8+ T cells sorted from blood, obtained in a trial of the OX40 agonist ivuxolimab. The receptors were sampled from an adult with an advanced solid tumor such as melanoma, head and neck, liver or kidney cancer.

This rearrangement joins TRBV7-2 to TRBJ1-5, with D perhaps matching TRBD1 (5 bases). Germline V gene sequence: CDR1 SGHTA, CDR2 FQGNSA. The V gene lost 3 bases and the J gene lost 6 bases, with 12 bases spanning the gap. CDR3 length: 14 residues. CDR3 amino acids: CASSLGVPGQPQHF. Here the CDR3 DNA reads TGTGCCAGCAGCTTGGGGGTGCCAGGTCAGCCCCAGCATTTT.

This clone came up a few times. The chain links TRBV19 to TRBJ2-5, with 8 bases fitting TRBD2. Germline V gene lookup returns CDR1 LNHDA and CDR2 SQIVND (reference sequence). CDR3 size: 15 residues. The J segment lost 4 bases and the V segment lost 7 bases, leaving 11 bases of the junction unmatched. CDR3 in DNA: TGTGCCAGTACGGTGACGGGGGGGGACGGAGAGACCCAGTACTTC. Translating gives CASTVTGGDGETQYF. The entire variable domain, with the rest obtained from reference TRBV19 and TRBJ2-5, is as follows: DGGITQSPKYLFRKEGQNVTLSCEQNLNHDAMYWYRQDPGQGLRLIYYSQIVNDFQKGDIAEGYSVSREKKESFPLTVTSAQKNPTAFYLCASTVTGGDGETQYFGPGTRLLVL.

The chain links TRBV18 to TRBJ2-3, with 10 positions matching TRBD2. Germline CDR1 is KGHSH and CDR2 is LQKENI. The CDR3 spans 15 residues. Germline trimming cut 5 bases from V and 1 base from J; bases unmatched to any gene: 3. DNA for the CDR3: TGTGCCAGCTCAACAAGCGGGGGGGGCACAGATACGCAGTATTTT. Residues: CASSTSGGGTDTQYF.

The genes are TRBV6-6 and TRBJ1-2, with 7 bases fitting TRBD1. CDR1 MNHNY and CDR2 SVGAGI come from the germline V gene (reference sequence). V was clipped by 0 bases and J by 11 bases; unmatched bases: 12. This CDR3 comprises 15 residues. CDR3 sequence reads: CASSYSGTASRGYTF. DNA of the CDR3: TGTGCCAGCAGTTACTCAGGGACAGCATCTAGGGGGTACACCTTC.

This chain uses TRBV5-6 with TRBJ1-5; no clear D gene. The CDR3 loop spans 13 amino acids. CDR1 is SGHDT and CDR2 is YYEEEE in the germline V gene. Between the trimmed V and J ends, which lost 4 bases and 6 bases, there was a span of 11 bases. Here the CDR3 reads CASSAEGGQPQHF. The CDR3 nucleotides are TGTGCCAGCAGCGCCGAGGGTGGTCAGCCCCAGCATTTT.

The gene calls are TRBV6-6 and TRBJ1-1; D is perhaps TRBD1 (6 bases). This CDR3 region has 13 residues. Trimming removed 2 bases at V and 5 bases at J, with 9 bases between. Germline CDR1 MNHNY, CDR2 SVGAGI (reference sequence). The CDR3 sequence: CASSYRGGTEAFF. The CDR3, as DNA: TGTGCCAGCAGTTACCGAGGGGGGACTGAAGCTTTCTTT.

The chain links TRBV4-1 to TRBJ1-2; no clear D. CDR3 length equals 16 residues. Germline CDR1 reads MGHRA; CDR2 reads YSYEKL. Trimming cost V 2 bases and J 1 base, with 14 bases left between them. CDR3 residues: CASSQWEGEINYGYTF. CDR3 sequence (DNA): TGCGCCAGCAGCCAATGGGAGGGAGAAATTAACTATGGCTACACCTTC.

The rearrangement joins TRBV7-9 to TRBJ2-2; TRBD1 is a possible D gene (5 bases). The length of the CDR3 is 13 residues. Per the germline V gene, CDR1 is SEHNR and CDR2 is FQNEAQ (reference sequence). With 2 bases removed from V and 7 bases from J, the gap between germline ends came to 8 bases. Here the CDR3 DNA reads TGTGCCAGCAGCTTATTCAGGGACGGGGAGCTGTTTTTT. Its translation: CASSLFRDGELFF.

The gene calls are TRBV4-2 and TRBJ1-2; 7 bases agree with TRBD1. The germline CDR1 and CDR2 sequences are LGHNA and YNFKEQ. The CDR3 sequence is 12 residues long. V trimming: 4 bases; J trimming: 8 bases; junction bases outside the gene matches: 4. CDR3: CASSRTGGGYTF. CDR3 nucleotide sequence: TGTGCCAGCAGCCGGACAGGTGGAGGCTACACCTTC.

This chain uses TRBV12-5 with TRBJ2-3; D is possibly TRBD1 (6 bases). The CDR3 extends over 13 amino acids. V lost 4 bases, J lost 3 bases, and 8 bases lay in between. Germline lookup yields CDR1 LGHNT and CDR2 FRNRAP. This CDR3 reads CASGSGATDTQYF. In DNA, the CDR3 is TGTGCTAGTGGTTCAGGGGCTACAGATACGCAGTATTTT. The full variable domain, in which reference TRBV12-5 and TRBJ2-3 provide the parts outside the CDR3, is DARVTQTPRHKVTEMGQEVTMRCQPILGHNTVFWYRQTMMQGLELLAYFRNRAPLDDSGMPKDRFSAEMPDATLATLKIQPSEPRDSAVYFCASGSGATDTQYFGPGTRLTVL.

This clone has only a few counts. In nucleotides, the CDR3 is TGTGCCAGCTCACCGCGGCCGGATGAAGCTTTCTTT. It is translated as CASSPRPDEAFF. The rearrangement uses TRBV18 and TRBJ1-1; D ambiguous. Germline CDR1 reads KGHSH; CDR2 reads LQKENI. The V gene lost 3 bases and the J gene lost 7 bases, with 9 bases spanning the gap. The CDR3 contains 12 residues. The full variable domain, rest sourced from reference TRBV18 and TRBJ1-1, is NAGVMQNPRHLVRRRGQEARLRCSPMKGHSHVYWYRQLPEEGLKFMVYLQKENIIDESGMPKERFSAEFPKEGPSILRIQQVVRGDSAAYFCASSPRPDEAFFGQGTRLTVV.

This chain uses TRBV30 with TRBJ1-1; D is undetermined. Germline loops: CDR1 GTSNPN, CDR2 SVGIG (reference sequence). The germline V and J ends were trimmed by 2 bases and 3 bases, with 13 bases remaining between them. The CDR3 loop spans 14 amino acids. The CDR3 region has the DNA TGTGCCTGGAGTCCTCCGGACCGCTACACTGAAGCTTTCTTT. It encodes CAWSPPDRYTEAFF.

V is TRBV28 and J is TRBJ2-7; the D is unclear. The V end lost 6 bases, the J end lost 4 bases, and 10 bases lay between the germline ends. The CDR3 length is 12 residues. Per the germline V gene, CDR1 is MDHEN and CDR2 is SYDVKM. CDR3 sequence: CASSLNGYEQYF. The CDR3 DNA reads as TGTGCCAGCAGCCTCAATGGGTACGAGCAGTACTTC. Looking up the rest from reference TRBV28 and TRBJ2-7 gives the full variable domain: DVKVTQSSRYLVKRTGEKVFLECVQDMDHENMFWYRQDPGLGLRLIYFSYDVKMKEKGDIPEGYSVSREKKERFSLILESASTNQTSMYLCASSLNGYEQYFGPGTRLTVT.

The V gene is TRBV9, the J gene TRBJ1-2; D perhaps matches TRBD1 (5 bases). Looked up from germline, CDR1 is SGDLS and CDR2 is YYNGEE. The V and J ends lost 4 bases and 7 bases respectively, with 14 bases between them. The CDR3 has 13 amino acids. The CDR3 region has the DNA TGTGCCAGCAGCTCCGGGACCGTCCCTGGCTACACCTTC. Translation gives CASSSGTVPGYTF. The full variable domain, in which reference TRBV9 and TRBJ1-2 provide the parts outside the CDR3, is DSGVTQTPKHLITATGQRVTLRCSPRSGDLSVYWYQQSLDQGLQFLIQYYNGEERAKGNILERFSAQQFPDLHSELNLSSLELGDSALYFCASSSGTVPGYTFGSGTRLTVV.

V gene TRBV7-2 combines with J gene TRBJ1-5; TRBD1 might be the D (6 bases). Germline values: CDR1 SGHTA, CDR2 FQGNSA. V lost 5 bases and J 5 bases, leaving 16 bases between the germline ends. There are 15 residues in the CDR3. The CDR3 coding sequence is TGTGCCAGCAGCCGCACAGGGCCCAACTATCAGCCCCAGCATTTT. Translation: CASSRTGPNYQPQHF.

The chain employs TRBV4-1 and TRBJ1-4; D is possibly TRBD1 (6 bases). The V and J ends lost 1 base and 5 bases respectively, with 14 bases between them. CDR3 length equals 16 residues. Germline-derived CDR1 and CDR2 are MGHRA and YSYEKL. The CDR3: CASSQGTVTGNEKLFF. In DNA form, the CDR3 reads TGCGCCAGCAGCCAAGGTACCGTGACAGGAAATGAAAAACTGTTTTTT.

The chain employs TRBV6-1 and TRBJ1-6; 7 nucleotides match TRBD1. Looked up from germline, CDR1 is MNHNS and CDR2 is SASEGT. The CDR3 contains 13 residues. V dropped 7 bases and J dropped 8; count of bases not matched to a gene: 5. CDR3 DNA sequence: TGTGCCAGCATTGAGGGGGCTTATTCACCCCTCCACTTT. Its protein product is CASIEGAYSPLHF.

This clone came up once. The V and J genes are TRBV4-3 and TRBJ1-3; D gene uncertain. The CDR3 is 15 residues long. The germline V and J ends were trimmed by 6 bases and 4 bases, with 16 bases remaining between them. Germline V gives CDR1 LGHNA, CDR2 YSLEER. The CDR3 DNA is TGCGCCAGCAGTCGTACAGTCGCCTCGGGAAACACCATATATTTT. It specifies CASSRTVASGNTIYF.

J is TRBJ1-2 and V is TRBV12-1; the DNA was not compared with TRBD1, the D call given in the table. TRBV12-1 is a recognized pseudogene. This CDR3 contains 11 residues. The CDR3 bases are TGTGCAGAGGAGGGGGCGGGCGGCTACACCTTC. Residues: CAEEGAGGYTF.

This clone has only one observation. The chain combines TRBV7-2 with TRBJ2-7; D uncertain. Germline V gene data show CDR1 as SGHTA and CDR2 as FQGNSA. The CDR3 is 14 amino acids. Trimming shortened V by 1 base and J by 7 bases, and 14 bases separated the two germline ends. CDR3 in DNA: TGTGCCAGCAGCTTAGGACCCTTAGGTTGGGAGCAGTACTTC. Protein: CASSLGPLGWEQYF.

The V call is TRBV5-8, the J call TRBJ2-3; D unclear. The CDR3 runs 12 residues. Germline assignment: CDR1 SGHTS and CDR2 YDEGEE. V dropped 1 base and J dropped 2 bases, with 2 bases sitting between them. DNA for the CDR3: TGTGCCAGCAGCTTGACCACAGATACGCAGTATTTT. This codes for CASSLTTDTQYF.

This clone is a singleton in its sample. The CDR3 loop reads CASTPRGSTEAFF. CDR3 nucleotide sequence: TGTGCCAGCACCCCCCGCGGGAGCACTGAAGCTTTCTTT. The chain carries TRBV6-5 and TRBJ1-1; D not certain. The CDR3 totals 13 residues. V lost 7 bases and J 4 bases, leaving 13 bases between the germline ends. Germline CDR1 and CDR2: MNHEY and SVGAGI.

CDR3 coding DNA: TGTGCCAGCAGCTTGAACAGGGATAACACCGGGGAGCTGTTTTTT. This translates into CASSLNRDNTGELFF. This rearrangement joins TRBV5-4 to TRBJ2-2; D may be TRBD1 (6 bases). The CDR3 runs 15 residues. Germline CDR1 SGHNT, CDR2 YYREEE (reference sequence). Trimming pared 1 base from V and 2 bases from J, leaving 9 bases between.

The chain carries TRBV2 and TRBJ2-3, with 7 bases that match TRBD2. Germline-derived CDR1 and CDR2 are SNHLY and FYNNEI. J lost 11 bases, V lost 8 bases, and 7 bases had no gene match. CDR3 length: 11 amino acids. CDR3 nucleotides: TGTGCCAGCGGTCGGGAGGCGGAGCAGTATTTT. It translates to CASGREAEQYF.

The rearrangement joins TRBV11-2 to TRBJ1-2, with a tentative D call TRBD1 (6 bases). The germline V gene has CDR1 SGHAT and CDR2 FQNNGV. The CDR3 is made up of 15 amino acids. V lost 1 base and J lost 0, with 9 bases in between. CDR3 sequence (DNA): TGTGCCAGCAGCTTAGCCCCAGGGGCTAACTATGGCTACACCTTC. It yields the protein CASSLAPGANYGYTF.